Included here is one T cell receptor (beta chain) sequence, with context. Its target is not known. These data are taken from a study of cytomegalovirus exposure and HLA in healthy donors. Findings of the study overall: Reports state that TCR beta sequences accurately predicted most subjects' HLA-A and HLA-B alleles.

The PCR ran on 60 Vbeta and 13 Jbeta primers. Methods used by the authors: Unique TCR beta chains numbered around 80 million in a later analysis, with 10 million to 14 million shared. This table comes from immunoSEQ multiplex PCR, and its TCRdb copy is limited to in-frame clones, with some not included. V and J calls and clone size are copied from that table; D and trimming were computed from the DNA. The sample carries more than 85,000 clones, 70% to 80% recorded once. With 5 bases clipped from V and 0 bases from J, the junction kept 16 bases outside the gene matches. The CDR3 consists of 18 residues. Looked up from germline, CDR1 is SQVTM and CDR2 is ANQGSEA.

This clonotype was obtained from a man aged 25 to 45 in good health and CMV-seronegative. The specimen sequenced was PBMCs. The chain has TRBV29-1 and TRBJ2-3, with TRBD2 matching over 8 bases. The CDR3 DNA reads as TGCAGCGTTCACTCGGGGGTAGCGGGGAGCTCTAGCACAGATACGCAGTATTTT. Translating it yields CSVHSGVAGSSSTDTQYF.